These 27 T cell receptor beta chains came from one sample sequenced in a study of CD8 T cells in ankylosing spondylitis. Points from the study as a whole: A motif in TCR beta, a set of fewer than ten highly homologous variants, appeared characteristic of ankylosing spondylitis blood.

For these receptors, no antigen is known. MiXCR, run by TCRdb on the 5' RACE reads, gives a single entry per CDR3 protein. The table shows some 840,000 distinct CDR3 sequences, with about 11% occurring only once. Material: blood, either unsorted or a sorted T cell fraction (not recorded which). Source of these receptors: a male donor with ankylosing spondylitis.

A few counts support this clonotype. The J gene is TRBJ2-7, the V gene TRBV7-2, with D perhaps TRBD2 (5 bases). The germline V gene has CDR1 SGHTA and CDR2 FQGNSA. The CDR3 extends over 15 amino acids. V lost 6 bases, J lost 3 bases, and 18 bases lay in between. In nucleotides, the CDR3 is TGTGCCAGCAGTACCCCGGGGTGGTTTAACTACGAGCAGTACTTC. This translates into CASSTPGWFNYEQYF.

In regard to this clonotype: The limits of the CDR3 on the DNA are not certain, so only TCRdb's listed CDR3 is given. The chain joins TRBV24-1 to TRBJ2-2; the D call of TRBD1 is as the table states it, not checked on the DNA. The CDR3 has 16 amino acids, counting both end residues. CDR1 and CDR2 from the germline V gene are KGHDR and SFDVKD. The CDR3 sequence: CATSDSGTAYTGSCFF.

V and J are TRBV11-2 and TRBJ2-1, with 9 bases that match TRBD2. The germline V gene has CDR1 SGHAT and CDR2 FQNNGV. The CDR3 covers 14 residues. V was pared by 1 base and J by 8 bases, with 3 bases of the junction left unmatched. DNA for the CDR3: TGTGCCAGCAGCTTAGGCGGGGGGGTAGATGAGCAGTTCTTC. This sequence encodes CASSLGGGVDEQFF.

There are a few counts of this clonotype. This sequence joins TRBV5-1 and TRBJ2-1, with 9 bases fitting TRBD2. The CDR3 has 15 residues. Trimming at V came to 7 bases and at J to 7 bases, leaving 12 bases not matched to a gene. Germline V gives CDR1 SGHRS, CDR2 YFSETQ. The CDR3 sequence: CASGNGLAGINEQFF. The CDR3 DNA sequence: TGCGCCAGCGGGAACGGGCTAGCGGGAATAAATGAGCAGTTCTTC.

The V and J genes are TRBV20-1 and TRBJ1-1; D unclear. Per the germline V gene, CDR1 is DFQATT and CDR2 is SNEGSKA (reference sequence). V lost 5 bases and J 6 bases, leaving 16 bases between the germline ends. CDR3 size: 13 residues. The CDR3 region has the DNA TGCAGTGCTCCCCCCGCCCCGGCAGCTGAAGCTTTCTTT. It is translated as CSAPPAPAAEAFF.

The CDR3 sequence is CASSLAGTSGDSYEQYF. The CDR3 nucleotides read TGCGCCAGCAGCTTGGCCGGGACTAGCGGGGATTCCTACGAGCAGTACTTC. This rearrangement joins TRBV5-1 to TRBJ2-7, with 13 bases identical to TRBD2. With V trimmed by 0 bases and J by 1 base, 4 bases remained unmatched. This CDR3 has 17 amino acids. Germline CDR1 and CDR2: SGHRS and YFSETQ.

This clonotype was seen a handful of times. This chain uses TRBV10-3 with TRBJ2-7, with D perhaps matching TRBD2 (6 bases). This CDR3 comprises 16 residues. Germline CDR1 and CDR2: ENHRY and SYGVKD. V lost 2 bases, J lost 3 bases, and 17 bases lay in between. CDR3 in DNA: TGTGCCATCAGTGAGAGGCGAGCGGGCGCAGACTACGAGCAGTACTTC. Its protein product is CAISERRAGADYEQYF.

This clonotype came up many times. In DNA, the CDR3 is TGTGCCAGCGGATCACTAGGTCCCGGGGAGCTGTTTTTT. Translating gives CASGSLGPGELFF. V usage is TRBV11-2 and J usage is TRBJ2-2, with D possibly being TRBD2 (5 bases). Trimming shortened V by 8 bases and J by 6 bases, and 13 bases separated the two germline ends. This CDR3 spans 13 amino acids. Germline CDR1 is SGHAT and CDR2 is FQNNGV.

This clonotype was seen many times. The chain recombines TRBV4-2 with TRBJ2-5; D unresolved. The CDR3 runs 13 residues. V gave up 5 bases and J gave up 3 bases, with 10 bases separating them. Germline CDR1 and CDR2: LGHNA and YNFKEQ. The DNA of the CDR3 is TGTGCCAGCAGCAGGGTGTGGGAAGAGACCCAGTACTTC. Translation: CASSRVWEETQYF.

In its sample, this clonotype was seen many times. V and J are TRBV29-1 and TRBJ2-7; TRBD1 aligns across 10 bases. V was pared by 0 bases and J by 5 bases, with 10 bases of the junction left unmatched. In germline, CDR1 is SQVTM, CDR2 ANQGSEA. The CDR3 runs to 16 residues. This CDR3 reads CSVEDQTGGAINEQYF. The DNA of the CDR3 is TGCAGCGTTGAAGACCAGACAGGGGGCGCCATCAACGAGCAGTACTTC.

This clonotype showed up just a few times. The genes are TRBV27 and TRBJ1-2, with D tentatively TRBD1 (6 bases). The CDR3 length is 14 residues. Trimming stripped 3 bases from V and 7 bases from J, with 15 bases between. In germline, CDR1 is MNHEY, CDR2 SMNVEV (reference sequence). This chain's CDR3 is CASSFLMGAGGYTF. The DNA for the CDR3 is TGTGCCAGCAGTTTTTTGATGGGGGCTGGTGGCTACACCTTC.

This clonotype came up many times. This chain links TRBV7-2 with TRBJ2-5; D gene unclear. Germline V CDR1 and CDR2: SGHTA, FQGNSA. CDR3 length equals 13 residues. V was clipped by 7 bases and J by 6 bases, with 15 bases between them. CDR3 nucleotide sequence: TGTGCCAGCACTCTAGGTAGTGCGCAGACCCAGTACTTC. It codes for CASTLGSAQTQYF.

This clonotype was observed a few times. The chain combines TRBV6-1 with TRBJ2-7; 9 bases fit TRBD1. Per the germline V gene, CDR1 is MNHNS and CDR2 is SASEGT. The ends lost 6 bases at V and 5 bases at J; junction bases unmatched: 5. The CDR3 is made up of 13 amino acids. The CDR3 coding sequence is TGTGCCAGCAGACGACAGGGGGTCCACGAGCAGTACTTC. It encodes CASRRQGVHEQYF.

This chain connects TRBV5-1 to TRBJ2-3, with D uncertain. The V gene lost 1 base and the J gene lost 2 bases, with 11 bases spanning the gap. Looked up from germline, CDR1 is SGHRS and CDR2 is YFSETQ. The CDR3 spans 15 residues. DNA for the CDR3: TGCGCCAGCAGCTTGCCCCTAGGTCCCACAGATACGCAGTATTTT. This translates into CASSLPLGPTDTQYF.

The rearrangement uses TRBV2 and TRBJ2-7; 7 positions agree with TRBD2. Germline V lookup: CDR1 SNHLY, CDR2 FYNNEI. Trimming at V came to 5 bases and at J to 12 bases, leaving 16 bases not matched to a gene. The CDR3 runs 14 residues. The CDR3 loop is CASSPEQGLSSWYF. The CDR3 DNA sequence: TGTGCCAGCAGTCCTGAGCAGGGACTATCCTCCTGGTACTTC.

This clonotype appeared a few times. The CDR3 region is CSARGGSRAYEQYF. Here the CDR3 DNA reads TGCAGTGCTAGAGGCGGGAGCCGGGCCTACGAGCAGTACTTC. V and J are TRBV20-1 and TRBJ2-7; 7 bases align to TRBD2. The CDR3 length is 14 residues. Looked up from germline, CDR1 is DFQATT and CDR2 is SNEGSKA (reference sequence). V was pared by 1 base and J by 2 bases, with 5 bases of the junction left unmatched.

This clonotype has at least ten counts. The chain combines TRBV5-5 with TRBJ2-3; D may be TRBD1 or TRBD2 (5 bases each). Germline V lookup: CDR1 SGHKS, CDR2 YYEKEE (reference sequence). Trimming removed 4 bases from V and 0 bases from J, with 12 bases in between. The CDR3 runs 15 residues. The DNA for the CDR3 is TGTGCCAGCAGCCCCGGGACGGGAAGCACAGATACGCAGTATTTT. Residues: CASSPGTGSTDTQYF.

This clonotype has just a few counts. The rearrangement joins TRBV20-1 to TRBJ2-3; D not certain. Deletions cut 0 bases from V and 7 bases from J, with 5 bases between. The germline gives CDR1 DFQATT, CDR2 SNEGSKA (reference sequence). The CDR3 runs to 11 residues. The CDR3 loop reads CSARDVNTQYF. CDR3 DNA: TGCAGTGCTAGAGATGTAAATACGCAGTATTTT.

This clonotype was counted a few times. Germline and junction disagree at one end, which may indicate a read error. The V call is TRBV20-1, the J call TRBJ1-2; D gene ambiguous. This CDR3 is 11 amino acids long. The V gene's germline CDR1 is DFQATT and CDR2 SNEGSKA (reference sequence). The CDR3: CSAGPGRDAIF. The DNA for the CDR3 is TGCAGTGCTGGGCCCGGTCGCGACGCGATCTTC.

This clonotype was detected a few times. This rearrangement joins TRBV5-1 to TRBJ1-4; 9 bases agree with TRBD1. The ends lost 3 bases at V and 0 bases at J; junction bases unmatched: 0. The CDR3 loop spans 15 amino acids. Per germline, CDR1 SGHRS and CDR2 YFSETQ. The CDR3 DNA is TGCGCCAGCAGCTGGACAGGGGCAACTAATGAAAAACTGTTTTTT. Its protein is CASSWTGATNEKLFF.

This clonotype was counted between two and nine times. V and J are TRBV6-1 and TRBJ1-3; no definite D call. From germline, CDR1 is MNHNS and CDR2 SASEGT. V lost 3 bases, J lost 0 bases, and 9 bases lay in between. There are 15 residues in the CDR3. The CDR3 region has the DNA TGTGCCAGCAGTGACAGACCACTCTCTGGAAACACCATATATTTT. Protein sequence: CASSDRPLSGNTIYF.

The rearrangement links TRBV7-9 to TRBJ2-3; no clear D gene. V was trimmed by 3 bases and J by 3 bases, leaving 4 bases between them. The length of the CDR3 is 12 residues. The germline V gene encodes CDR1 SEHNR and CDR2 FQNEAQ (reference sequence). Written as DNA, the CDR3 is TGTGCCAGCAGCTTCCAGACAGATACGCAGTATTTT. Its protein product is CASSFQTDTQYF.

CDR3 bases: TGTGCCAGCAGCCAATGGACGGACGGCACAGATACGCAGTATTTT. Translating gives CASSQWTDGTDTQYF. The chain links TRBV3-1 to TRBJ2-3; D is unresolved. The V end lost 2 bases, the J end lost 1 base, and 10 bases lay between the germline ends. The CDR3 consists of 15 residues. Germline CDR1 is LGHDT and CDR2 is YNNKEL (reference sequence).

Written as DNA, the CDR3 is TGTGCCATCAGTGATCGCAGCCAAGAGACCCAGTACTTC. This translates into CAISDRSQETQYF. The V and J genes are TRBV10-3 and TRBJ2-5; D call uncertain. The CDR3 runs 13 residues. Deletions cut 3 bases from V and 1 base from J, with 6 bases between. The germline gives CDR1 ENHRY, CDR2 SYGVKD.

This clonotype has a count of ten or more. The gene calls are TRBV5-5 and TRBJ2-1; tentative D call: TRBD1 (6 bases). With 4 bases removed from V and 0 bases from J, the gap between germline ends came to 11 bases. Germline V gene sequence: CDR1 SGHKS, CDR2 YYEKEE (reference sequence). The CDR3 spans 15 residues. CDR3 sequence reads: CASSLVDSSYNEQFF. The CDR3 DNA is TGTGCCAGCAGCCTGGTGGACAGCTCCTACAATGAGCAGTTCTTC.

This clonotype appeared a few times. The chain has TRBV10-3 and TRBJ2-1; D possibly corresponds to TRBD2 (5 bases). V was pared by 6 bases and J by 10 bases, with 13 bases between. The germline CDR1 and CDR2 sequences are ENHRY and SYGVKD. This CDR3 is built from 12 residues. CDR3 sequence (DNA): TGTGCCATCAGCCCAGACCCGGGGGAGCAGTTCTTC. Protein: CAISPDPGEQFF.

This clonotype came up a few times. V is TRBV7-2 and J is TRBJ1-2; D is possibly TRBD1 (5 bases). This CDR3 contains 13 residues. V was pared by 5 bases and J by 4 bases, with 11 bases between. Germline lookup yields CDR1 SGHTA and CDR2 FQGNSA. The CDR3: CASSPGSSYGYTF. The CDR3 DNA sequence: TGTGCCAGCAGCCCAGGGAGTTCCTATGGCTACACCTTC.